This T cell receptor (beta chain) was observed in a study of blood T cell repertoires in COVID-19. Study at large: Material from acute and convalescent COVID-19 was sourced from the United States, Italy and Spain. PBMCs, B-cell-depleted T cells, or T cells provided the cDNA or gDNA that made up the material.

The table came from immunoSEQ multiplex PCR; TCRdb's copy has only in-frame clones and leaves some out. The table lists about 150,000 clones, around 83% of them singletons. Recruited during active infection, patients (from Seattle) were subsequently followed longitudinally. CDR3 size: 15 residues. Germline lookup yields CDR1 MNHEY and CDR2 SVGAGI. V lost 6 bases, J lost 3 bases, and 15 bases lay in between. The receptor was derived from a woman aged 60-75 years with COVID-19, enrolled during active disease. The chain couples TRBV6-5 to TRBJ1-5; D not resolved. Sequenced material: peripheral blood. Here the CDR3 reads CASSPDMSLNQPQHF. The DNA for the CDR3 is TGTGCCAGCAGCCCCGACATGTCCCTCAATCAGCCCCAGCATTTT.